This T cell receptor beta chain is drawn from a study of siplizumab effects on memory and regulatory T cells (dated 2019 in TCRdb). Background on the whole study: The effect of the anti-CD2 antibody siplizumab on alloreactive T-cell subsets was examined in allogeneic mixed lymphocyte reactions constructed from human PBMCs. Beyond this particular receptor, the publication reports: Because sequences at frequencies below about 10^-5 were poorly captured, only a minor fraction of alloreactive clones could be mapped back to unstimulated subsets. Of the alloreactive CD4+ clones that could be mapped, the Treg-derived share averaged about 67% with siplizumab compared with under 35% in control reactions. Roughly 80-95% of proliferating CD4+ or CD8+ clones could not be assigned a naive or memory phenotype. Siplizumab significantly reduced the cumulative frequency of alloreactive sequences traceable to unstimulated CD4+ memory T cells. Whether proliferating Tregs from siplizumab cultures were suppressive was not functionally confirmed. Unstimulated naive T cells appeared more diverse than memory T cells, and naive cells seemed to contribute substantially to the alloresponse.

There are 14 amino acids in the CDR3, from cysteine to phenylalanine inclusive. CDR3 DNA is the only sequence kept; it has 42 bases, read in frame from the first base. V gives up 4 bases and J gives up 4 bases, and the segment between their germline ends measures 13 bases. CDR1 and CDR2, looked up from the germline V gene (reference sequence), are SEHNR and FQNEAQ. Additional sequencing covered unstimulated subsets from three donor pairs, namely CD8+ effector memory, CD4+ naive, CD8+ TEMRA, CD4+ memory and CD8+ naive. Sorted unstimulated T cells, along with proliferating T cells recovered from mixed lymphocyte reactions, underwent TCRbeta CDR3 sequencing. Fresh whole blood from 9 to 10 HLA-typed healthy donors served as the source for isolating PBMCs. The library was produced with the immunoSEQ multiplex PCR assay. Approximately 100,000 TCR templates per sample were assayed on the deep sequencing platform. Genomic DNA extracted from sorted T cells was used for TCRbeta CDR3 sequencing. Under the source paper's analysis protocol: The R programming language was used for clonal analysis of TCRbeta CDR3 data. Alloreactive CD4+ and CD8+ clones were identified by comparing unstimulated samples to CFSE-low samples taken after the reaction. Alloreactive CD4+ clones were assigned to regulatory or non-regulatory origin by matching sequences to sorted unstimulated Treg and non-Treg repertoires. TCRdb carries this immuneACCESS record with in-frame sequences only. Its versions omit some clonotypes, under half of them owing to an unresolved V gene in the studies checked, with the rest unexplained. The V and J calls and clone size come from that table; D and trimming were worked out from the DNA. This sample comprises about 56,000 clones, 95% to 98% of them detected only once. The ten largest clones add up to about 1% of the sample.

On this clone: Its cognate antigen has yet to be identified. Per-base qualities were not stored, and no clone one base away is much larger.

The V and J segments used are TRBV7-9 and TRBJ1-2; the D gene cannot be named for sure. The origin of this receptor is a human donor in good health. What was sequenced was naive CD8+ T cells sorted from blood. The sample's cell subset or site label, decoded: unstimulated naive T cells. Here the CDR3 is given as CASSYGESGYGYTF. At the DNA level, the sequence is TGTGCCAGCAGCTATGGGGAATCGGGCTATGGCTACACCTTC.